Included here is one T cell receptor (beta chain) sequence, with context. What it binds is not known. Assay: immunoSEQ multiplex PCR; the TCRdb copy retains only in-frame clones and omits some. The repertoire consists of around 20,000 clones, with about 80% occurring once and the leading ten covering 1.5% to 2%. The entry originates in a study of graft-versus-host responses after intestinal transplantation. Study-wide context: The whole recipient group had anti-thymocyte globulin induction followed by tacrolimus and steroids for around 3 years. General study points: Individuals carrying graft-donor T cell macrochimerism showed high graft-versus-host to host-versus-graft clonal ratios in allografts.

This CDR3 has 14 residues. The germline CDR1 and CDR2 sequences are SNHLY and FYNNEI. Between the trimmed V and J ends, which lost 3 bases and 2 bases, there was a span of 9 bases. This sequence was found in a human patient who received an intestinal transplant, so some T cells may come from the graft donor. V usage is TRBV2 and J usage is TRBJ2-3; D possibly corresponds to TRBD2 (6 bases). The sample consisted of PBMCs, taken 14 days after transplant. CDR3 sequence: CASSDRDSTDTQYF. The DNA for the CDR3 is TGTGCCAGCAGTGACCGGGACTCCACAGATACGCAGTATTTT.